This T cell receptor (beta chain) was recorded in a study of blood T cells in healthy people across ages. Overall study results and limits: Compared with aged donors, long-lived donors showed fewer expanded clones, suggesting selection.

Russia was home to the donors, healthy Caucasian individuals aged about 6 to 90. Comments on this clonotype: Its cognate antigen is unknown.

A second PCR, run for roughly 7 to 12 cycles, used a sample-barcoded 5' primer plus a J-beta primer mix. The template-switch adaptor, which had 12 random nucleotides, put a tag on each cDNA molecule. TCRdb independently ran MiXCR on the 5' RACE reads; one entry per CDR3 protein. The sample consists of 1.8 million or so distinct CDR3 sequences, roughly 43% of them appearing once. The CDR3 has 17 residues. V trimming: 1 base; J trimming: 7 bases; junction bases outside the gene matches: 9. Germline assignment: CDR1 SGHTA and CDR2 FQGNSA. The chain carries TRBV7-2 and TRBJ1-6; 8 bases line up with TRBD1. Sequenced sample: blood. The clonotype originates from a human donor in good health. The CDR3 loop is CASSLGFPGQANSPLHF. The CDR3 DNA sequence: TGTGCCAGCAGCTTAGGATTCCCGGGACAGGCCAATTCACCCCTCCACTTT.